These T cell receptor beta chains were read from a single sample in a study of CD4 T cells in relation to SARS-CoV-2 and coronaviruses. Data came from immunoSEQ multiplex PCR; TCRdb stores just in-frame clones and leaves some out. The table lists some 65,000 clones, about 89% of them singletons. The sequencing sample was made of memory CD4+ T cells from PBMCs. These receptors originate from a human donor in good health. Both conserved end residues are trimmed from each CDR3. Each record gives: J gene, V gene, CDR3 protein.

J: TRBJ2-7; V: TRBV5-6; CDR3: ASSLRNYEQY
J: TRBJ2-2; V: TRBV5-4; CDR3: ASSSRTSGTGELF
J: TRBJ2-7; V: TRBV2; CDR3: ASSLASYEQY
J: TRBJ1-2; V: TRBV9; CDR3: ASSVGSNYGYT
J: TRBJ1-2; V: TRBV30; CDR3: AWSVQMGAAYGYT
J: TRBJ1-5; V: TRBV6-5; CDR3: ASSTETGNQPQH
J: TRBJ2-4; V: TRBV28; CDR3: ASSFDGSSTLAKNIQY
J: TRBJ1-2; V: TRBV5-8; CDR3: ASSLAGGAGYGYT
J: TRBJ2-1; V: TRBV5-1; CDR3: ASSTGQGGYNEQF
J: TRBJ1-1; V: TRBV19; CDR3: ASSPPRRDTEAF
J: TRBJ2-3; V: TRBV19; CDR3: ASHHSGGFTDTQY
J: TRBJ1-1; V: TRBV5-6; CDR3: ASSLTGGTEAF
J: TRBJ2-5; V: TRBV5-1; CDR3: ASSLAAHQETQY
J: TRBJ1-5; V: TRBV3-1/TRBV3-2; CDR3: ASSQGTGEGPQH
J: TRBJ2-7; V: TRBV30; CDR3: AWGGVSYEQY
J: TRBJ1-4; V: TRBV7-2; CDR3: ASSLGVVGEKLF
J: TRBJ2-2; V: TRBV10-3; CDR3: AISEITGTLPGELF
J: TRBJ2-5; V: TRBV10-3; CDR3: ATHRQGEGETQY
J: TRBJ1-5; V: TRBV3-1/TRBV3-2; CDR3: ASSPRRASGQPQH
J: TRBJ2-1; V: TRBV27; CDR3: ASRGTRGDNEQF
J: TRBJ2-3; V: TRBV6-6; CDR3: ASSWSYRGTDTQY
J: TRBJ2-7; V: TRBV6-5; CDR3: ASSYPGMGRNEQY
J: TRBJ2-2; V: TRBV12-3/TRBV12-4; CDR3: ASSLAGTGELF
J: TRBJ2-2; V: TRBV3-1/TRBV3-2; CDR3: ASSQYSGEITGELF
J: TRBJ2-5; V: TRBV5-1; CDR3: ASSTGLAGGETQY
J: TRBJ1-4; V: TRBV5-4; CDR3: ASSLGFRDANEKLF
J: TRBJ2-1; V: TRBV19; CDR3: ASSQQGRLNEQF
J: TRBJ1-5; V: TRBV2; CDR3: ASRGGLRQPQH
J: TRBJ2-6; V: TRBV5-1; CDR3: ASTGTSVTSGANVLT
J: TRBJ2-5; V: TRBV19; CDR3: ASSIVGGETQY
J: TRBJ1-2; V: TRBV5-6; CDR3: ASSLVTQGHGYT
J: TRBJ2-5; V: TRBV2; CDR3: ASSGGRQTQY
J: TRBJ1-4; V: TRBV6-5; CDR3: ASSYGQGNEKLF
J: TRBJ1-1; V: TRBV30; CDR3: AGGQEAEAF
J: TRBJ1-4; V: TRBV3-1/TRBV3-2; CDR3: ASSQAQGTNEKLF
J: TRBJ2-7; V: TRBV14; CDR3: ASSARWGGGLYEQY
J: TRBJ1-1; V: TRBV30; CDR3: AWSVLGSTTEAF
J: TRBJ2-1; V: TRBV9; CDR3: ASSGQGLQEQF
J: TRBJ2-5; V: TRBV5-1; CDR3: ASSLGLSSGREETQY
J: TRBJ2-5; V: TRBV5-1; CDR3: ASRIISGGQETQY
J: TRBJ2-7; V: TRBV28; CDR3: ASSLWDRSINEQY
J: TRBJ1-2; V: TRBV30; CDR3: AWSAGQNYGYT